The clone carrying this T cell receptor beta chain occurred a few times. A J-beta primer mix and a sample-barcoded 5' primer were used in a second PCR of about 7 to 12 cycles. TCRdb processed the 5' RACE reads anew with MiXCR; each CDR3 protein has one entry. The top ten clones hold approximately 0.71% of a sample with around 1,000,000 distinct CDR3 sequences, less than 25% of them seen once. Germline V gene data show CDR1 as SEHNR and CDR2 as FQNEAQ (reference sequence). The CDR3 has 14 residues. The record originates from a study of blood T cells in healthy people across ages. The same data also went into a second study, on T cells of mothers and their children. As that study records: Barcodes and 2-4 random nucleotides were added by M1S in the second PCR.

Sequenced: blood. This sequence was found in a girl aged 2 to 9 in good health. This chain connects TRBV7-9 to TRBJ2-5; 11 bases are a match to TRBD1. The J call is doubtful: the DNA matches TRBJ2-7 better. CDR3 amino acids: CATEPGQGDYEQYF. The CDR3, as DNA: TGTGCCACCGAACCGGGACAGGGGGACTACGAGCAGTACTTC.